The 27 T cell receptor beta chains below all came from one sample that was sequenced in a study of response to subunit inactivated influenza vaccine (dated by TCRdb to 2017 to 2018). The method behind the library was RT-PCR. Sequenced using an Illumina HiSeq 2500. Using fastp trimming at Q25 and MiXCR clonotype assembly, TCRdb reanalyzed the public sequencing data and kept in-frame beta chains. CDR3 protein duplicates are merged, each entry listing the most common genes and DNA. The sample table contains 450,000 to 600,000 distinct CDR3 sequences; only one count was recorded for 7.6% of them. Approximately 13% of the sample comes from the top ten. The sequencing here drew on PBMCs from blood, taken 23 to 25 months after vaccination. The source is a man between 50 and 69 years old who received an inactivated influenza vaccine. Donor details come from another sample of the same person, matched by shared clones.

V and J are TRBV20-1 and TRBJ2-7; D not resolved. This CDR3 region has 11 residues. Per germline, CDR1 DFQATT and CDR2 SNEGSKA (reference sequence). V was trimmed by 6 bases and J by 5 bases, leaving 11 bases between them. CDR3 bases: TGCAGTGCCAGGAGCTGGAACGAGCAGTACTTC. Amino acids: CSARSWNEQYF.

There are many counts of this clonotype. This CDR3 reads CASSMSGTNTGELFF. CDR3 bases: TGTGCCAGTAGTATGAGCGGGACGAACACCGGGGAGCTGTTTTTT. The chain carries TRBV19 and TRBJ2-2, with TRBD2 matching over 7 bases. CDR1 LNHDA and CDR2 SQIVND come from the germline V gene (reference sequence). V dropped 3 bases and J dropped 0; count of bases not matched to a gene: 1. CDR3 size: 15 residues.

The chain couples TRBV11-2 to TRBJ1-2; D is undetermined. Trimming removed 1 base from V and 1 base from J, with 7 bases in between. In germline, CDR1 is SGHAT, CDR2 FQNNGV. This CDR3 is 14 amino acids long. The CDR3 nucleotides are TGTGCCAGCAGCTTAGCGGAAGTTAACTATGGCTACACCTTC. It translates to CASSLAEVNYGYTF.

This clonotype was detected ten times or more. V and J are TRBV10-3 and TRBJ1-1, with 9 bases identical to TRBD1. This CDR3 has 15 amino acids. V dropped 6 bases and J dropped 1; count of bases not matched to a gene: 6. Germline assignment: CDR1 ENHRY and CDR2 SYGVKD. The CDR3 protein is CAIRGWGQGNTEAFF. CDR3 nucleotide sequence: TGTGCCATCAGGGGCTGGGGACAGGGGAACACTGAAGCTTTCTTT.

DNA of the CDR3: TGCAGTGCTAGGGGTGTTAATGAGGGCTACACCTTC. It is translated as CSARGVNEGYTF. The chain is built from TRBV20-1 and TRBJ1-2, with no clear D. CDR3 size: 12 residues. Germline CDR1 DFQATT, CDR2 SNEGSKA (reference sequence). V dropped 3 bases and J dropped 8 bases, with 13 bases sitting between them.

This clonotype was recorded a few times. The chain employs TRBV2 and TRBJ2-7; TRBD1 or TRBD2 may be the D gene (5 bases each). The CDR3 sequence is 15 residues long. In germline, CDR1 is SNHLY, CDR2 FYNNEI. Trimming cost V 1 base and J 4 bases, with 14 bases left between them. The CDR3 protein is CASSEVGALGYEQYF. CDR3 bases: TGTGCCAGCAGTGAAGTCGGGGCCCTTGGGTACGAGCAGTACTTC.

There are many counts of this clonotype. J is TRBJ2-7 and V is TRBV7-2; D remains ambiguous. The CDR3 has 15 amino acids. V was shortened by 4 bases and J by 6 bases, with 19 bases between the two germline ends. Looked up from germline, CDR1 is SGHTA and CDR2 is FQGNSA. CDR3 sequence reads: CASSSYSVTRPEQYF. DNA of the CDR3: TGTGCCAGCAGCTCTTATTCGGTTACTCGGCCCGAGCAGTACTTC.

This clonotype was detected a few times. The rearrangement links TRBV7-6 to TRBJ2-3, with 7 bases identical to TRBD2. The V gene end was trimmed by 1 base and the J gene end by 2 bases; junction bases not matched to a gene: 6. The CDR3 runs to 16 residues. The germline V gene has CDR1 SGHVS and CDR2 FNYEAQ. The CDR3 nucleotides are TGTGCCAGCAGCTTAGTGCGACTAGCCAACACAGATACGCAGTATTTT. It yields the protein CASSLVRLANTDTQYF.

This clonotype was detected a few times. This sequence joins TRBV2 and TRBJ1-2; 7 nucleotides align to TRBD1. The CDR3 length is 14 residues. The trim removed 2 bases at V and 4 bases at J, leaving 4 bases unmatched. Germline loops: CDR1 SNHLY, CDR2 FYNNEI. DNA for the CDR3: TGTGCCAGCAGTGAAACAGGGGAGCCCTATGGCTACACCTTC. It specifies CASSETGEPYGYTF.

This chain joins TRBV5-1 and TRBJ2-6; 9 positions agree with TRBD1. After removal of 4 bases from V and 0 bases from J, the junction contained 2 bases not matched to a gene. CDR3 length: 16 residues. In germline, CDR1 is SGHRS, CDR2 YFSETQ. CDR3 sequence (DNA): TGCGCCAGCAGCCCGACAGGGGGCTCTGGGGCCAACGTCCTGACTTTC. Translating gives CASSPTGGSGANVLTF.

This clonotype was observed at least ten times. This chain joins TRBV4-3 and TRBJ2-7, with 9 bases identical to TRBD2. Germline V gene sequence: CDR1 LGHNA, CDR2 YSLEER. This CDR3 spans 16 amino acids. V shed 0 bases and J 4 bases; nucleotides not matched to a gene: 7. In DNA, the CDR3 is TGCGCCAGCAGCCAAGATAGTCGGCTAGCGGGGTACGAGCAGTACTTC. Protein: CASSQDSRLAGYEQYF.

This clonotype was observed at least ten times. V gene TRBV29-1 combines with J gene TRBJ1-3; D is perhaps TRBD1 (6 bases). CDR3 size: 14 residues. Trimming left V 6 bases short and J 0 bases short, with 12 bases between. CDR1 and CDR2 from the germline V gene are SQVTM and ANQGSEA. CDR3 bases: TGCAGCGTGGAGGACAGCAACTCTGGAAACACCATATATTTT. It codes for CSVEDSNSGNTIYF.

This clonotype appeared many times. The V gene is TRBV2, the J gene TRBJ1-2, with unresolved D. In germline, CDR1 is SNHLY, CDR2 FYNNEI. Trimming pared 6 bases from V and 4 bases from J, leaving 6 bases between. The CDR3 runs to 11 residues. The CDR3 coding sequence is TGTGCCAGCAGAACGATCTATGGCTACACCTTC. This codes for CASRTIYGYTF.

This clonotype was seen ten or more times. The gene calls are TRBV5-1 and TRBJ2-7; D remains unclear. The CDR3 runs to 13 residues. Germline-derived CDR1 and CDR2 are SGHRS and YFSETQ. Trimming cost V 4 bases and J 4 bases, with 12 bases left between them. CDR3 protein: CASSRGSFYEQYF. The CDR3, as DNA: TGCGCCAGCAGCAGAGGAAGTTTTTACGAGCAGTACTTC.

This clonotype was observed a few times. The chain uses TRBV27 and TRBJ2-2; possible D gene TRBD1, 5 bases. With 6 bases removed from V and 1 base from J, the gap between germline ends came to 9 bases. CDR1 and CDR2 from the germline V gene are MNHEY and SMNVEV (reference sequence). The CDR3 spans 14 residues. This CDR3 reads CASRWTMNTGELFF. CDR3 in DNA: TGTGCCAGCAGATGGACAATGAACACCGGGGAGCTGTTTTTT.

The chain joins TRBV2 to TRBJ2-2; 8 bases align to TRBD1. The CDR3 contains 15 residues. Germline loops: CDR1 SNHLY, CDR2 FYNNEI. Trimming took 5 bases from V and 3 from J; bases not matched to a gene: 5. The CDR3 DNA follows: TGTGCCAGCAGTCGACAGGGGATTCACACCGGGGAGCTGTTTTTT. The encoded protein is CASSRQGIHTGELFF. Full variable domain (remainder filled in from reference TRBV2 and TRBJ2-2): EPEVTQTPSHQVTQMGQEVILRCVPISNHLYFYWYRQILGQKVEFLVSFYNNEISEKSEIFDDQFSVERPDGSNFTLKIRSTKLEDSAMYFCASSRQGIHTGELFFGEGSRLTVL.

There are many counts of this clonotype. The genes are TRBV6-6 and TRBJ1-1, with 9 positions matching TRBD1. The CDR3 is 12 amino acids. Germline V gene lookup returns CDR1 MNHNY and CDR2 SVGAGI (reference sequence). The CDR3 loop is CSGRTGEGEAFF. Written as DNA, the CDR3 is TGTTCCGGGAGGACAGGGGAGGGGGAAGCTTTCTTT.

The table lists this clonotype with many counts. The chain joins TRBV11-2 to TRBJ2-1; D gene uncertain. The CDR3 length is 12 residues. Deletions cut 7 bases from V and 5 bases from J, with 9 bases between. Germline lookup yields CDR1 SGHAT and CDR2 FQNNGV. The CDR3 DNA reads TGTGCCAGCAAAAGACTGGACAATGAGCAGTTCTTC. Translating gives CASKRLDNEQFF. The full variable domain, in which reference TRBV11-2 and TRBJ2-1 provide the parts outside the CDR3, is EAGVAQSPRYKIIEKRQSVAFWCNPISGHATLYWYQQILGQGPKLLIQFQNNGVVDDSQLPKDRFSAERLKGVDSTLKIQPAKLEDSAVYLCASKRLDNEQFFGPGTRLTVL.

This clonotype was counted at least ten times. The genes are TRBV29-1 and TRBJ2-3; D is unresolved. This CDR3 has 10 amino acids. Germline V gene data show CDR1 as SQVTM and CDR2 as ANQGSEA. V lost 0 bases and J lost 8, with 3 bases in between. CDR3 nucleotides: TGCAGCGTTGAAGAGGGTACGCAGTATTTT. It specifies CSVEEGTQYF.

The sample holds many counts of this clonotype. The V gene is TRBV20-1, the J gene TRBJ2-2; the match to TRBD2 covers 10 bases. Trimming took 6 bases from V and 1 from J; bases not matched to a gene: 5. This CDR3 has 15 residues. Germline V lookup: CDR1 DFQATT, CDR2 SNEGSKA (reference sequence). The CDR3 bases are TGCAGTGCCGGACTAGCGGCAAAGAACACCGGGGAGCTGTTTTTT. Protein sequence: CSAGLAAKNTGELFF.

In this sample, this clonotype turned up a few times. The rearrangement uses TRBV12-3 or TRBV12-4 and TRBJ2-3; 9 bases map to TRBD2. Trimming cost V 7 bases and J 3 bases; bases outside gene matches: 8. CDR3 length: 15 amino acids. DNA for the CDR3: TGTGCCAGCAAAAATAGCGGGGGTTTTACAGATACGCAGTATTTT. It encodes CASKNSGGFTDTQYF.

This clonotype showed up many times. V and J are TRBV7-9 and TRBJ1-1; TRBD1 aligns across 8 bases. The germline V gene has CDR1 SEHNR and CDR2 FQNEAQ (reference sequence). CDR3 length equals 15 residues. The J segment lost 4 bases and the V segment lost 5 bases, leaving 9 bases of the junction unmatched. The DNA for the CDR3 is TGTGCCAGCAGCACCTCGGACAGGGCGAGCACTGAAGCTTTCTTT. Its protein is CASSTSDRASTEAFF.

The table lists this clonotype with a few counts. The chain joins TRBV5-1 to TRBJ2-7; possibly TRBD2 for D (6 bases). The CDR3 covers 15 residues. From germline, CDR1 is SGHRS and CDR2 YFSETQ. Trimming removed 1 base from V and 4 bases from J, with 15 bases in between. In nucleotides, the CDR3 is TGCGCCAGCAGCTTGATAGGTGTGGGGACTTACGAGCAGTACTTC. As protein: CASSLIGVGTYEQYF.

This clonotype was counted many times. V is TRBV20-1 and J is TRBJ1-3; no clear D. Germline V CDR1 and CDR2: DFQATT, SNEGSKA (reference sequence). This CDR3 contains 16 residues. Trimming pared 0 bases from V and 0 bases from J, leaving 12 bases between. The CDR3 DNA is TGCAGTGCTAGAGAAGGCGGCAGCAGCTCTGGAAACACCATATATTTT. Amino acid sequence: CSAREGGSSSGNTIYF.

Many counts were recorded for this clonotype. J is TRBJ2-5 and V is TRBV7-2; tentatively, D is TRBD2 (5 bases). V was pared by 5 bases and J by 0 bases, with 7 bases between. The CDR3 loop spans 13 amino acids. Germline V CDR1 and CDR2: SGHTA, FQGNSA. The CDR3 is CASSRGNQETQYF. The CDR3 DNA is TGTGCCAGCAGCCGGGGAAACCAAGAGACCCAGTACTTC.

V usage is TRBV5-1 and J usage is TRBJ2-2, with 10 bases lining up with TRBD1. The CDR3 contains 16 residues. With 4 bases clipped from V and 4 bases from J, the junction kept 7 bases outside the gene matches. Germline V CDR1 and CDR2: SGHRS, YFSETQ. The CDR3 DNA sequence: TGCGCCAGCAGCCCCCTTGGACAGGGGGTCACCGGGGAGCTGTTTTTT. This translates into CASSPLGQGVTGELFF.

The V and J genes are TRBV18 and TRBJ2-2, with D hard to call. This CDR3 has 15 residues. Germline-derived CDR1 and CDR2 are KGHSH and LQKENI. Trimming removed 3 bases at V and 4 bases at J, with 12 bases between. CDR3 residues: CASSPQNRGTGELFF. The CDR3 nucleotides are TGTGCCAGCTCACCCCAAAACCGTGGCACCGGGGAGCTGTTTTTT.